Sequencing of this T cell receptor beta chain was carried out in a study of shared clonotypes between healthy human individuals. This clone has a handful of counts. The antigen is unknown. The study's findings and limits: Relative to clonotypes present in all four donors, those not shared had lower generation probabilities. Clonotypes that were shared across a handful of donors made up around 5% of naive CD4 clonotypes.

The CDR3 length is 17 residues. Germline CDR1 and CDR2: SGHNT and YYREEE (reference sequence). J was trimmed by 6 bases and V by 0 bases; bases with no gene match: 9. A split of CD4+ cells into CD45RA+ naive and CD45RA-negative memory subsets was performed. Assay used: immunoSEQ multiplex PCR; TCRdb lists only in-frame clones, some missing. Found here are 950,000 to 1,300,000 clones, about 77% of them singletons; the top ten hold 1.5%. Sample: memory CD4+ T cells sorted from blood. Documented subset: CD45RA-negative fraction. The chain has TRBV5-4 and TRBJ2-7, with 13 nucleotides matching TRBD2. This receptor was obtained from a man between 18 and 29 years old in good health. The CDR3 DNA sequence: TGTGCCAGCAGCTTGGGGACTAGCGGGAGAACTTCCCTCGAGCAGTACTTC. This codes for CASSLGTSGRTSLEQYF.